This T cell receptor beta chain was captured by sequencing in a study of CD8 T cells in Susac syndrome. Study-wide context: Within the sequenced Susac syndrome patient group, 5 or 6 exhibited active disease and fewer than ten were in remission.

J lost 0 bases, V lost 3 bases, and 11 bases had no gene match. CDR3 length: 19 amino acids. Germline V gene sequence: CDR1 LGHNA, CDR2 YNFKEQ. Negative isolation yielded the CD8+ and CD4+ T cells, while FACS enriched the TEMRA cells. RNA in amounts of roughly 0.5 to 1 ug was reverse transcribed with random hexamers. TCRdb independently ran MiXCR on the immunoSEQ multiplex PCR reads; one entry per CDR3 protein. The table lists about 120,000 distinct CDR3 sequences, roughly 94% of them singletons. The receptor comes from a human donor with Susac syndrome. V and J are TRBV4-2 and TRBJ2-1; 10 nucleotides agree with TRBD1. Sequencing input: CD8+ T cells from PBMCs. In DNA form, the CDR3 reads TGTGCCAGCAGCCAGGCATTTATCGGGACAGGGGCCTCCTACAATGAGCAGTTCTTC. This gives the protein CASSQAFIGTGASYNEQFF.